Each of the 20 T cell receptor beta chains below was sequenced from the same sample in a study of patients and donors after allogeneic stem cell transplantation. TCRdb reanalysed the RT-PCR reads using MiXCR and keeps one entry per CDR3 protein. The table records hundreds of thousands of distinct CDR3 sequences, more than 35% of them present only once. Sequenced: blood, either unsorted or a sorted T cell fraction (not recorded which). The receptors come from a human donor who was either an allogeneic HSCT recipient or a stem cell or donor lymphocyte infusion donor (not recorded which). It is not recorded whose cells these are; they may come from a transplant donor.

The J gene is TRBJ2-4, the V gene TRBV5-1, with D possibly TRBD2 on 5 matching bases. The CDR3 runs 12 residues. V was cut by 2 bases and J by 8 bases, with 8 bases left in between. Looked up from germline, CDR1 is SGHRS and CDR2 is YFSETQ. The CDR3 region has the DNA TGCGCCAGCAGCTTTAAGGGAGACATTCAGTACTTC. Translated, it gives CASSFKGDIQYF.

This clonotype occurred a few times. The rearrangement links TRBV9 to TRBJ1-2; TRBD1 matches 7 bases. Germline CDR1 SGDLS, CDR2 YYNGEE. J was trimmed by 8 bases and V by 3 bases; bases with no gene match: 10. There are 14 residues in the CDR3. CDR3 region: CASSEQGWSMGYTF. CDR3 bases: TGTGCCAGCAGCGAACAGGGGTGGTCTATGGGCTACACCTTC.

This chain connects TRBV19 to TRBJ2-5, with D possibly TRBD1 on 5 matching bases. The germline V and J ends were trimmed by 5 bases and 2 bases, with 9 bases remaining between them. The CDR3 covers 13 residues. Germline loops: CDR1 LNHDA, CDR2 SQIVND (reference sequence). The DNA of the CDR3 is TGTGCCAGTAGTGCTCAGGGTCAAGAGACCCAGTACTTC. This codes for CASSAQGQETQYF.

The V and J genes are TRBV7-3 and TRBJ1-1; 10 bases agree with TRBD1. Germline values: CDR1 SGHTA, CDR2 FQGTGA. V was clipped by 6 bases and J by 4 bases; unmatched bases: 5. The CDR3 length is 14 residues. CDR3 in DNA: TGTGCCAGCAGGGGGACAGGGGTTACCACTGAAGCTTTCTTT. Translating gives CASRGTGVTTEAFF. Together with reference TRBV7-3 and TRBJ1-1, the CDR3 gives the full variable domain: GAGVSQTPSNKVTEKGKYVELRCDPISGHTALYWYRQSLGQGPEFLIYFQGTGAADDSGLPNDRFFAVRPEGSVSTLKIQRTERGDSAVYLCASRGTGVTTEAFFGQGTRLTVV.

This clonotype was seen at least ten times. The rearrangement uses TRBV4-1 and TRBJ1-2; possible D gene TRBD1, 5 bases. CDR1 MGHRA and CDR2 YSYEKL come from the germline V gene. There are 15 residues in the CDR3. The ends were cut back, 0 bases at V and 3 bases at J, with 11 bases in the middle. In DNA form, the CDR3 reads TGCGCCAGCAGCCAAGATCAAGGGACCTACTATGGCTACACCTTC. It translates to CASSQDQGTYYGYTF.

V usage is TRBV5-5 and J usage is TRBJ1-3, with D uncertain. V lost 2 bases and J 0 bases, leaving 15 bases between the germline ends. Germline V gene lookup returns CDR1 SGHKS and CDR2 YYEKEE (reference sequence). CDR3 length equals 17 residues. The DNA for the CDR3 is TGTGCCAGCAGCTTAACACCCAGAGACGCCTCTGGAAACACCATATATTTT. Its translation: CASSLTPRDASGNTIYF.

The chain combines TRBV5-1 with TRBJ1-2; TRBD1 aligns across 8 bases. The CDR3 runs to 14 residues. The J segment lost 7 bases and the V segment lost 4 bases, leaving 9 bases of the junction unmatched. Germline V gene sequence: CDR1 SGHRS, CDR2 YFSETQ. The CDR3 DNA reads TGCGCCAGCAGCCTTCGACAGGGGTCTATTGGCTACACCTTC. Translation gives CASSLRQGSIGYTF.

J is TRBJ2-3 and V is TRBV5-1; D is unresolved. V was cut by 1 base and J by 1 base, with 7 bases left in between. Germline CDR1 reads SGHRS; CDR2 reads YFSETQ. This CDR3 comprises 14 residues. DNA of the CDR3: TGCGCCAGCAGCTTGCGGCCAGGCACAGATACGCAGTATTTT. Its protein product is CASSLRPGTDTQYF.

Only a few counts were recorded for this clonotype. This rearrangement joins TRBV10-3 to TRBJ1-2, with 8 positions matching TRBD1. Trimming at V came to 2 bases and at J to 4 bases, leaving 3 bases not matched to a gene. The CDR3 runs to 14 residues. The germline V gene encodes CDR1 ENHRY and CDR2 SYGVKD. Here the CDR3 reads CAISEAGQAYGYTF. In DNA, the CDR3 is TGTGCCATCAGTGAGGCGGGACAGGCCTATGGCTACACCTTC.

This clonotype came up once. This sequence joins TRBV28 and TRBJ1-6; unclear D gene. Germline CDR1 MDHEN, CDR2 SYDVKM. The CDR3 has 15 residues. The V and J ends lost 3 bases and 7 bases respectively, with 13 bases between them. CDR3 coding DNA: TGTGCCAGCAGTTTTGGCAGGCAACGGAATTCACCCCTCCACTTT. This translates into CASSFGRQRNSPLHF.

V gene TRBV6-5 combines with J gene TRBJ2-4; no clear D gene. V was cut by 5 bases and J by 0 bases, with 11 bases left in between. Germline V gives CDR1 MNHEY, CDR2 SVGAGI. This CDR3 region has 15 residues. In nucleotides, the CDR3 is TGTGCCAGCAGTCCGTCAGTACTAGCCAAAAACATTCAGTACTTC. As protein: CASSPSVLAKNIQYF.

Only one count was recorded for this clonotype. J is TRBJ1-2 and V is TRBV7-9; the D is unclear. The V end was cut by 3 bases, the J end by 0 bases, with 14 bases between. The CDR3 totals 16 residues. Germline V lookup: CDR1 SEHNR, CDR2 FQNEAQ (reference sequence). CDR3 amino acids: CASSFPGMEANYGYTF. CDR3 coding DNA: TGTGCCAGCAGCTTCCCCGGAATGGAAGCTAACTATGGCTACACCTTC.

J is TRBJ2-2 and V is TRBV3-1; D gene uncertain. Trimming took off 1 base at V and 6 bases at J, with 12 bases between the two ends. This CDR3 spans 15 amino acids. In germline, CDR1 is LGHDT, CDR2 YNNKEL (reference sequence). The CDR3, as DNA: TGTGCCAGCAGCCAAGGGATAGGGTTTCCCGGGGAGCTGTTTTTT. It encodes CASSQGIGFPGELFF.

This clonotype was counted a few times. The chain has TRBV20-1 and TRBJ1-4, with D perhaps TRBD1 (5 bases). This CDR3 contains 12 residues. The germline V and J ends were trimmed by 6 bases and 7 bases, with 12 bases remaining between them. Germline values: CDR1 DFQATT, CDR2 SNEGSKA (reference sequence). As DNA, the CDR3 is TGCAGTGCACAGGAGGGAGGTGAAAAACTGTTTTTT. It translates to CSAQEGGEKLFF.

This clonotype has more than one count but fewer than ten. The chain employs TRBV11-2 and TRBJ1-3; 7 bases map to TRBD1. Unmatched junction bases numbered 11, after V lost 5 bases and J lost 4 bases. In germline, CDR1 is SGHAT, CDR2 FQNNGV. This CDR3 is built from 16 residues. The CDR3 here is CASSPYPRGSGNTIYF. Written as DNA, the CDR3 is TGTGCCAGCAGCCCCTACCCCAGGGGGAGCGGAAACACCATATATTTT.

The CDR3 is CASSSRTGEAFF. DNA of the CDR3: TGTGCCAGCAGCTCCCGGACAGGGGAAGCTTTCTTT. The chain employs TRBV5-5 and TRBJ1-1; 8 nucleotides align to TRBD1. This CDR3 comprises 12 residues. J lost 8 bases, V lost 3 bases, and 3 bases had no gene match. Germline loops: CDR1 SGHKS, CDR2 YYEKEE (reference sequence).

The chain joins TRBV4-2 to TRBJ1-5; 8 nucleotides line up with TRBD1. J lost 6 bases, V lost 4 bases, and 8 bases had no gene match. The germline CDR1 and CDR2 sequences are LGHNA and YNFKEQ. CDR3 length: 15 amino acids. The CDR3 here is CASSRSGQAAQPQHF. The CDR3, as DNA: TGTGCCAGCAGCCGCTCGGGACAGGCGGCTCAGCCCCAGCATTTT.

The chain employs TRBV5-6 and TRBJ2-3, with 8 bases fitting TRBD1. V shed 5 bases and J 0 bases; nucleotides not matched to a gene: 2. The CDR3 extends over 14 amino acids. CDR1 is SGHDT and CDR2 is YYEEEE in the germline V gene. This CDR3 is CASRRQGSTDTQYF. The CDR3 nucleotides read TGTGCCAGCAGAAGACAGGGGAGCACAGATACGCAGTATTTT.

This clonotype was picked up a small number of times. CDR3 loop: CASAGLITDTQYF. The CDR3 DNA reads TGTGCCAGCGCCGGACTAATCACAGATACGCAGTATTTT. The chain links TRBV12-3 or TRBV12-4 to TRBJ2-3, with a possible D match to TRBD2 (6 bases). Between the trimmed V and J ends, which lost 8 bases and 2 bases, there was a span of 11 bases. The CDR3 extends over 13 amino acids.

The gene calls are TRBV6-6 and TRBJ2-5; unclear D gene. Germline V gives CDR1 MNHNY, CDR2 SVGAGI (reference sequence). Trimming removed 3 bases from V and 1 base from J, with 9 bases in between. CDR3 length equals 14 residues. Here the CDR3 DNA reads TGTGCCAGCAGTTATTCCCGGACCCAAGAGACCCAGTACTTC. Translating gives CASSYSRTQETQYF.